The present entry profiles one T cell receptor beta chain with its context. Its binding antigen is unknown. Within one base of it there is no much larger clone, and no base qualities were kept. Each donor gave one peripheral blood draw, roughly 120 mL on average, collected into heparinised tubes. A BD FACSAria II was used to sort naive, central memory, regulatory and stem cell-like memory CD4+ T cells with a panel that included CD45RO, CCR7, CD25, CD127, CD95 and CD27. Purity was above 95% for every sorted population. PBMCs were isolated immediately by Lymphoprep density gradient centrifugation and stained directly without culture. Samples were stained and sorted in pairs, with one healthy donor and one patient per experiment, so that batch effects were minimized. The source of the sample is a study of beta chain features in type 1 diabetes listed by TCRdb under 2018. Regarding the study in general: No differences in mean age, gender distribution, total cell number or subset yield were found between patients and healthy donors. A total of roughly 110 million sorted cells were examined across all samples, and the number of cells per subset was strongly correlated with RNA yield. The study compared the TCRB repertoires of sorted circulating CD4+ T cell subsets in recently diagnosed type 1 diabetes patients with those in matched healthy donors. Naive and central memory subsets were obtained from all 28 donors, but regulatory and stem cell-like memory subsets were isolated from only 8 patients and about 8 healthy donors.

The paper as a whole reports these results and caveats: Because the HLA sub-analyses included only small numbers of individuals, any influence of HLA type on TCRB rearrangement was left unresolved. Because cDNA was sequenced instead of genomic DNA, highly expressing activated cells could be over-represented, though the groups showed no difference in activation or CD3 levels. PCR may preferentially amplify shorter templates, but because patient and control samples were amplified and corrected together, any resulting skew would affect both groups equally. The naive, central memory and regulatory TCRB repertoires appeared to resemble one another more closely among patients than among healthy donors. At VDJ recombination sites, patients with type 1 diabetes made fewer insertions and deleted more nucleotides, a pattern implying thymic rearrangement abnormalities. Type 1 diabetes patients showed a moderate but significant shortening of TCRB CDR3 length in all four CD4+ subsets.

V and J lose 0 bases and 5 bases, and a span of 11 bases separates them. The CDR3 starts with the cysteine, ends with the phenylalanine, and has 14 residues. CDR3 DNA only is kept here, 42 bases in frame from base 1. The germline V gene supplies CDR1 ENHRY and CDR2 SYGVKD. The entire isolated RNA was reverse transcribed using the High Capacity cDNA Reverse Transcription Kit, and thus expressed TCRB transcripts were sequenced. Deep immunoSEQ sequencing was applied to naive, central memory and regulatory T cell samples, giving an average of about 3.6 million total reads per sample. After sorted cells were lysed in RLT buffer, RNA was extracted with DNase-treated RNeasy Micro or Mini kits, with the choice depending on cell number. Each cell subset was processed on its own to prevent cross-contamination, while patient and healthy donor samples were processed together. Using the immunoSEQ multiplex PCR, TCRB sequences were amplified from cDNA into 87-bp fragments spanning the CDR3 region. Sequencing of the amplicons was done on the Illumina HiSeq platform. On the study's bioinformatics: PCR bias was corrected computationally using synthetic template baselines, and reads within Hamming distance 2 were collapsed, with unmergeable singletons discarded. By aligning reads against IMGT, V, D and J genes, CDR3 length, and insertions or deletions at six rearrangement sites were assigned. Within each subset, clonotype counts were normalized to the number of sorted cells before true diversity and Gini coefficients were calculated with the tcR R package. The overlap coefficient, calculated on TCRB nucleotide sequences, was used to quantify repertoire sharing. Out-of-frame TCRB sequences from naive cells were analyzed to stand in for the pre-selection repertoire. As stored in TCRdb, this immuneACCESS dataset retains in-frame rearrangements with V and J assigned. A fraction of the clones does not appear; measured against another copy, unresolved V genes explain less than half of the discrepancy, and the remainder lacks a known reason. V and J calls and clone size are given by that table; D and trimming were obtained from the DNA. Within this sample are around 500,000 clones, with about 32% of them counted one time only. The top ten hold roughly 0.06% of the sample.

The receptor chain draws on TRBV10-3 and TRBJ2-7; TRBD1 is a possible D gene, resting on 6 matching bases. This clonotype originated in a man aged 18 to 35 in good health. Sample: naive CD4+ T cells from blood. The cell subset or site label on this specimen signifies: true naive CD4+ T cells. The CDR3 region reads CAISESNRANEQYF. The DNA is as follows: TGTGCCATCAGTGAGTCGAACAGGGCTAACGAGCAGTACTTC.